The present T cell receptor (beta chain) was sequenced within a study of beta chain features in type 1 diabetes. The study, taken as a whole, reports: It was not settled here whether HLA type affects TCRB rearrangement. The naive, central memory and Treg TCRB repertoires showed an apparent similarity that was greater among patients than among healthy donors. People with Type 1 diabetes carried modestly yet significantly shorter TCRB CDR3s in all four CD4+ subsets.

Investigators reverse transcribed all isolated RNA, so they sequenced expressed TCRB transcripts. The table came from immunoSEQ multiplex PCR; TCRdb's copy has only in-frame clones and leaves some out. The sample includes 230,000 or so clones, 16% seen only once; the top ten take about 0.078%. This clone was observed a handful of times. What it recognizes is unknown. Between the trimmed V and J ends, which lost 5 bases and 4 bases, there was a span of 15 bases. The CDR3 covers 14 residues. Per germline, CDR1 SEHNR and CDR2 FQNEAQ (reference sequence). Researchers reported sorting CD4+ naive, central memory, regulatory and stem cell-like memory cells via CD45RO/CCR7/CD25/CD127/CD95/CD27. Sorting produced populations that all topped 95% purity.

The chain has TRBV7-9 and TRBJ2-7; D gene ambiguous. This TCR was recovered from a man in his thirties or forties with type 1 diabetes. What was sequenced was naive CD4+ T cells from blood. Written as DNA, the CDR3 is TGTGCCAGCAGCCCCTCGTGGCGTGAATACGAGCAGTACTTC. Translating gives CASSPSWREYEQYF. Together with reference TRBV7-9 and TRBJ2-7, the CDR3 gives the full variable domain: DTGVSQNPRHKITKRGQNVTFRCDPISEHNRLYWYRQTLGQGPEFLTYFQNEAQLEKSRLLSDRFSAERPKGSFSTLEIQRTEQGDSAMYLCASSPSWREYEQYFGPGTRLTVT.